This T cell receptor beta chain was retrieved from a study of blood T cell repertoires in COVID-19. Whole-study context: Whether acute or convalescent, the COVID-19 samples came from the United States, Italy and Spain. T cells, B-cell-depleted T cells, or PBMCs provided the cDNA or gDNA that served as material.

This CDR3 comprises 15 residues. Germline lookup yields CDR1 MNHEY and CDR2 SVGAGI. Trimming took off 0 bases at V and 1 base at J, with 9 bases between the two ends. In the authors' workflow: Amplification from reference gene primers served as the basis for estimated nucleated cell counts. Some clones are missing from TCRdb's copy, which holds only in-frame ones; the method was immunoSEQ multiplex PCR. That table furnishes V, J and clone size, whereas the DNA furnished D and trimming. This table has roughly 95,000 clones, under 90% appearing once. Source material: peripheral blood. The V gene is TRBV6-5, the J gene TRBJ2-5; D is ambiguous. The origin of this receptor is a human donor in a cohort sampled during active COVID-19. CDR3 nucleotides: TGTGCCAGCAGTTACTCTGGGCTGCCCCAAGAGACCCAGTACTTC. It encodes CASSYSGLPQETQYF.